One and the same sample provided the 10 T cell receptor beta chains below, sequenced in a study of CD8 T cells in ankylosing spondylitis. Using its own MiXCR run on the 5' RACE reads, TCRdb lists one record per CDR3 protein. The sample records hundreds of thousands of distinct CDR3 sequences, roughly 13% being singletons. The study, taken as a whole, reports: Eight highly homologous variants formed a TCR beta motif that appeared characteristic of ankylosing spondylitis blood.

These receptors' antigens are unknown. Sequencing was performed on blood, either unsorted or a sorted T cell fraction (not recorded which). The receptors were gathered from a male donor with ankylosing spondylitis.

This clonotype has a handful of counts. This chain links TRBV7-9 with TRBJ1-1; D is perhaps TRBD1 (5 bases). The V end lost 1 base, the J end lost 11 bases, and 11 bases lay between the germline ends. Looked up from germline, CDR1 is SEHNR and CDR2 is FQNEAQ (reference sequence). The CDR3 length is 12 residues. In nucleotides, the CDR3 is TGTGCCAGCAGCTTAGTTCAGGGTTTGGCTTTCTTT. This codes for CASSLVQGLAFF.

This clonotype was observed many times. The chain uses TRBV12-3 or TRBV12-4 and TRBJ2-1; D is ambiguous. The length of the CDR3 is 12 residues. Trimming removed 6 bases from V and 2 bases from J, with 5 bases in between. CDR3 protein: CASRPTYNEQFF. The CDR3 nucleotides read TGTGCCAGCAGGCCAACCTACAATGAGCAGTTCTTC.

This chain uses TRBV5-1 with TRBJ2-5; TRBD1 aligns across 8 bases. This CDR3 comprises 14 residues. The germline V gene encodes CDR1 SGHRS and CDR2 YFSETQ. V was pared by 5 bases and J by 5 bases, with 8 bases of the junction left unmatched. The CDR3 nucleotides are TGCGCCAGCAGGGACAGGGCGCCCGGGGAGACCCAGTACTTC. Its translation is CASRDRAPGETQYF.

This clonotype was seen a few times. This chain's CDR3 is CSAASGTSTDTQYF. The CDR3 nucleotides read TGCAGTGCTGCTAGCGGGACTAGCACAGATACGCAGTATTTT. This chain links TRBV20-1 with TRBJ2-3; TRBD2 agrees at 9 bases. V shed 5 bases, J shed 0 bases, and the junction held 3 bases outside the gene matches. This CDR3 spans 14 amino acids. The germline CDR1 and CDR2 sequences are DFQATT and SNEGSKA (reference sequence).

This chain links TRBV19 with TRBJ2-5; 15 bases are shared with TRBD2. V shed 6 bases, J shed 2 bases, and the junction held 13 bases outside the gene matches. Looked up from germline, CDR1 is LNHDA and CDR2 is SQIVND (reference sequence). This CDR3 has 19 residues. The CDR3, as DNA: TGTGCCAGTAGAAGCGGACTAGCGGGAGGGCCAGAAAGGCAAGAGACCCAGTACTTC. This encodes CASRSGLAGGPERQETQYF. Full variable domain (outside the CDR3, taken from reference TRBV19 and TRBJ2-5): DGGITQSPKYLFRKEGQNVTLSCEQNLNHDAMYWYRQDPGQGLRLIYYSQIVNDFQKGDIAEGYSVSREKKESFPLTVTSAQKNPTAFYLCASRSGLAGGPERQETQYFGPGTRLLVL.

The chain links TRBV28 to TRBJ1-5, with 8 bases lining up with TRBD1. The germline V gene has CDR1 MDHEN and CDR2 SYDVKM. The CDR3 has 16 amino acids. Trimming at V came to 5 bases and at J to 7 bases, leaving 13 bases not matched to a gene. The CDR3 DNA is TGTGCCAGCAGTATTCATTCGACAGGGGTGTACCAGCCCCAGCATTTT. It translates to CASSIHSTGVYQPQHF.

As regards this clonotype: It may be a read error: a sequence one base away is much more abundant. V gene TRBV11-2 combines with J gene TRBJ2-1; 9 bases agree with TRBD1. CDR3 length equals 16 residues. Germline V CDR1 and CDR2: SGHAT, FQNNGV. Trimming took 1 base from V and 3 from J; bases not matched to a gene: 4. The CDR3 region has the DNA TGTGCCAGCAGCTTAGGACAGGGGGGGGTCTACAATGAGCAGTTCTTC. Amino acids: CASSLGQGGVYNEQFF.

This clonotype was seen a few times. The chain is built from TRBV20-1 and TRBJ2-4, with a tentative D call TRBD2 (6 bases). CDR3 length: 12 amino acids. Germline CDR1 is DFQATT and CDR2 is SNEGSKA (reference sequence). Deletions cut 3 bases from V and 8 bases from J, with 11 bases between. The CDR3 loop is CSASGSLDIQYF. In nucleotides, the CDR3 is TGCAGTGCTAGCGGGAGTCTGGACATTCAGTACTTC.

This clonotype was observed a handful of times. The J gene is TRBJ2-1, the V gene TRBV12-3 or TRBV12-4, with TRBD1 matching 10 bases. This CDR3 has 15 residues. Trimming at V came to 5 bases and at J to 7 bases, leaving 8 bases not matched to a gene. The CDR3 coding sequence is TGTGCCAGCAGTCCCGACAGGGGGCAAGGGAATGAGCAGTTCTTC. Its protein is CASSPDRGQGNEQFF.

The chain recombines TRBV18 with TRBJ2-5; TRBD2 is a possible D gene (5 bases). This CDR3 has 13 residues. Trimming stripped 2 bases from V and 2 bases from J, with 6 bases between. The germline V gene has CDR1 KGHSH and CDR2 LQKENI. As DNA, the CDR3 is TGTGCCAGCTCACCAGGGGAGCAAGAGACCCAGTACTTC. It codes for CASSPGEQETQYF.